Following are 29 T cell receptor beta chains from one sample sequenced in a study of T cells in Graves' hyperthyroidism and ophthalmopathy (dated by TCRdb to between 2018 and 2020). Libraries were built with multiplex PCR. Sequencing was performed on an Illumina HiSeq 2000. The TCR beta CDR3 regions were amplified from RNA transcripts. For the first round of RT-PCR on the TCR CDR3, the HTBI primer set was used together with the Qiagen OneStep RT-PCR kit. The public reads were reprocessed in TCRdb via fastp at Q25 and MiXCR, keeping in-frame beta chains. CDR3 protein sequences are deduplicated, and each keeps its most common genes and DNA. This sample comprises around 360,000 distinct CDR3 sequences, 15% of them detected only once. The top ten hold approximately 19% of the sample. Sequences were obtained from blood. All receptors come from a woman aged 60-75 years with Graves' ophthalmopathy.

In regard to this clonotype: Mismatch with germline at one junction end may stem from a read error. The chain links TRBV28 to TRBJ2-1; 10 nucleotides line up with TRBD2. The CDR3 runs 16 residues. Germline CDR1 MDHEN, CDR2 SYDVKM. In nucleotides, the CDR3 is TGTGCCAGCAGGGAGAGACTAGCGGGCTCCTACAATGGGCAGTTCTTC. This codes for CASRERLAGSYNGQFF.

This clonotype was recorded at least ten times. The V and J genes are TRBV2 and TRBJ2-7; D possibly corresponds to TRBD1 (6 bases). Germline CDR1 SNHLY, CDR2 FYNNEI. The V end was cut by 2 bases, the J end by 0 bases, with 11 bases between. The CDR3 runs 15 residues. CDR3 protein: CASSERGTISYEQYF. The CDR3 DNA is TGTGCCAGCAGTGAAAGAGGGACAATCTCCTACGAGCAGTACTTC.

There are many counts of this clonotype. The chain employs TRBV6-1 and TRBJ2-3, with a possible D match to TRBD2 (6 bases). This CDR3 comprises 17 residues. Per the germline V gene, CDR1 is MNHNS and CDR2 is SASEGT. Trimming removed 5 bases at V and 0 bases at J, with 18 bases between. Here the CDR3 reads CASSRGKGAGSTDTQYF. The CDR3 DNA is TGTGCCAGCAGTCGGGGAAAGGGAGCGGGTAGCACAGATACGCAGTATTTT.

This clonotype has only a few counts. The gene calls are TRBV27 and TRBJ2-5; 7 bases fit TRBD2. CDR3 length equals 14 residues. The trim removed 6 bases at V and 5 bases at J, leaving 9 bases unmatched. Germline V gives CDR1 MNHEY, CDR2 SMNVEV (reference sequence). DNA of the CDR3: TGTGCCAGCAGGCGATGGGGGGGAAAGGAGACCCAGTACTTC. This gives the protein CASRRWGGKETQYF.

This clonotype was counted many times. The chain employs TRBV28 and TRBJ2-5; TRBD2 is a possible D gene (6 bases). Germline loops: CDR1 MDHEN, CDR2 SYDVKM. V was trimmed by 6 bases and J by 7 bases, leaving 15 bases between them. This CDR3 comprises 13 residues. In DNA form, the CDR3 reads TGTGCCAGCAGACTCGGAGGGTCGAGGACCCAGTACTTC. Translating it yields CASRLGGSRTQYF.

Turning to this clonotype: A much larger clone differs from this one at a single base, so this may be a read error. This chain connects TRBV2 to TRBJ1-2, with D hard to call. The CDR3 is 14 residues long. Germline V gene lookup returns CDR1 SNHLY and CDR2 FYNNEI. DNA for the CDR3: TGTGCCGGCAGTGATATGGGAGGTAGCTATGGCTACACCTTC. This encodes CAGSDMGGSYGYTF.

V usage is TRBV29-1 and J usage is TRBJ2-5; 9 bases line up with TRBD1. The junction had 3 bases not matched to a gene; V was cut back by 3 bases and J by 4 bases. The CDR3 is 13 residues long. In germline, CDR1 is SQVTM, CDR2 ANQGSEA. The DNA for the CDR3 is TGCAGCGTTGACGGACAGGGGCTAGAGACCCAGTACTTC. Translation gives CSVDGQGLETQYF. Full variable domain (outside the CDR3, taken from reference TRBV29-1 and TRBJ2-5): SAVISQKPSRDICQRGTSLTIQCQVDSQVTMMFWYRQQPGQSLTLIATANQGSEATYESGFVIDKFPISRPNLTFSTLTVSNMSPEDSSIYLCSVDGQGLETQYFGPGTRLLVL.

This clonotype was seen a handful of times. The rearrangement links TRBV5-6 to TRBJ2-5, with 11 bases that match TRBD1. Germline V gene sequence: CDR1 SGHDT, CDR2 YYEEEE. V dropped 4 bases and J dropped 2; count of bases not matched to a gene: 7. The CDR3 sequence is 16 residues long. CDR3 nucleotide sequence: TGTGCCAGCAGCAAGTTGGACAGGGGGCTACAAGAGACCCAGTACTTC. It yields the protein CASSKLDRGLQETQYF.

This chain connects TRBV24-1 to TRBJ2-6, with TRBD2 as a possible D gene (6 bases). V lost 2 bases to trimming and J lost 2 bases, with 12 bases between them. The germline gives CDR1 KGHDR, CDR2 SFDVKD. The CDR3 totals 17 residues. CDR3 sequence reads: CATSDSPGATGANVLTF. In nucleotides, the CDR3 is TGTGCCACCAGTGATTCCCCGGGAGCTACTGGGGCCAACGTCCTGACTTTC.

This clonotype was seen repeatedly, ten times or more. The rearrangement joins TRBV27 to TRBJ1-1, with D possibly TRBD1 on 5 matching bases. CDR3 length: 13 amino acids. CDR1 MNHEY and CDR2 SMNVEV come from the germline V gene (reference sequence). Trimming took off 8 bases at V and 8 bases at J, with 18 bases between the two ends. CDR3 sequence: CASHSRSGGEAFF. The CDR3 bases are TGTGCCAGCCACAGCAGGTCCGGGGGAGAAGCTTTCTTT.

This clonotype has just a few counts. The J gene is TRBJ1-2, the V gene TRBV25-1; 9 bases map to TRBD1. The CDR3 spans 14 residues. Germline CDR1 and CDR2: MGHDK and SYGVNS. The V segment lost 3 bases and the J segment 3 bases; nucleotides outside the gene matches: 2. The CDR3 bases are TGTGCCAGCAGTGACGACAGGGGGGACTATGGCTACACCTTC. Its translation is CASSDDRGDYGYTF.

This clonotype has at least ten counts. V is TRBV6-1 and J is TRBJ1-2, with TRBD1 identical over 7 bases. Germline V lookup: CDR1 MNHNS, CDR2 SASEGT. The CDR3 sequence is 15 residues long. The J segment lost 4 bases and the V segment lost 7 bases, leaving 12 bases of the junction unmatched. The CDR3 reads CASTTETGFSYGYTF. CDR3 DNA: TGTGCCAGCACCACTGAGACAGGGTTCTCCTATGGCTACACCTTC.

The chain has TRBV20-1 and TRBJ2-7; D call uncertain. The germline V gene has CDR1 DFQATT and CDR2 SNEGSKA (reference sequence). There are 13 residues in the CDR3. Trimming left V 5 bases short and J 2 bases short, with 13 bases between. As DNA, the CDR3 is TGCAGTGCTTTCCTACGGTCAGCCTACGAGCAGTACTTC. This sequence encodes CSAFLRSAYEQYF.

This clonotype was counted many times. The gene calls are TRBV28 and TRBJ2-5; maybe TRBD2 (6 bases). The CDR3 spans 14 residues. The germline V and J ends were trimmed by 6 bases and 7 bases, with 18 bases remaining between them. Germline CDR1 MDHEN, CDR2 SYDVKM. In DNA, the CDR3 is TGTGCCAGCAGGCCGACTAGGGCCGGGGGGACCCAGTACTTC. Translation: CASRPTRAGGTQYF.

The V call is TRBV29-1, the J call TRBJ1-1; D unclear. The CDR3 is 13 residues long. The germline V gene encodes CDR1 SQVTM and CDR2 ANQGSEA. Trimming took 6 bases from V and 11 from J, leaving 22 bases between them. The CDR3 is CSVISGLPGVAFF. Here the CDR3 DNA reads TGCAGCGTGATATCGGGCCTACCGGGTGTTGCTTTCTTT.

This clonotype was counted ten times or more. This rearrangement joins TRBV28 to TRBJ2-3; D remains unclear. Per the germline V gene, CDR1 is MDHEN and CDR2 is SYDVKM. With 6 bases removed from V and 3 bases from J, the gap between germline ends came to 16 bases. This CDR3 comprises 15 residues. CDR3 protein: CASRWKWLGTDTQYF. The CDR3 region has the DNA TGTGCCAGCAGATGGAAGTGGCTTGGGACAGATACGCAGTATTTT.

The CDR3 DNA is TGTGCCAGCAGCCAAGAGGCTAGCGGGAGTTTTAGCACAGATACGCAGTATTTT. It encodes CASSQEASGSFSTDTQYF. The chain couples TRBV4-2 to TRBJ2-3; 10 bases fit TRBD2. The CDR3 loop spans 18 amino acids. The ends lost 0 bases at V and 0 bases at J; junction bases unmatched: 6. CDR1 LGHNA and CDR2 YNFKEQ come from the germline V gene.

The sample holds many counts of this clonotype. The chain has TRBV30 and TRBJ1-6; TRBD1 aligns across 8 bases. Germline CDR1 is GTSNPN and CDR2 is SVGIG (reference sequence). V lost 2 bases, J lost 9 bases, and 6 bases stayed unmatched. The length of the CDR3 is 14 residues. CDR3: CAWSTGQGPSPLHF. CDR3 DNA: TGTGCCTGGAGTACCGGACAGGGCCCTTCACCCCTCCACTTT.

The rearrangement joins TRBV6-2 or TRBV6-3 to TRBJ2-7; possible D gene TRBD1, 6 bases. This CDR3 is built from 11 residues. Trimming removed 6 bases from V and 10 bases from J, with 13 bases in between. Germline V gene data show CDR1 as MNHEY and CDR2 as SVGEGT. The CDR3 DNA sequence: TGTGCCAGCAGGTGGAACAGGGAACAGTACTTC. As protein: CASRWNREQYF.

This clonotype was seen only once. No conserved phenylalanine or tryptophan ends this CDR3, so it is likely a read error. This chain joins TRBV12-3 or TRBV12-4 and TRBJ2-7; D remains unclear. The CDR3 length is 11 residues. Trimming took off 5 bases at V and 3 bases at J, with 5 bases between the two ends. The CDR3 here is CASSRNYEQYS. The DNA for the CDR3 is TGTGCCAGCAGTCGAAACTACGAGCAGTACTCC.

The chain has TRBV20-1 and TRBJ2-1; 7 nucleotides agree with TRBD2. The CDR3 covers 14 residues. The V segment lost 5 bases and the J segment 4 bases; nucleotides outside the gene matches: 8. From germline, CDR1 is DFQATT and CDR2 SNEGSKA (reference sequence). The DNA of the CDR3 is TGCAGTGCTCGTCGGGCTAGCGGTTACAATGAGCAGTTCTTC. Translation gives CSARRASGYNEQFF.

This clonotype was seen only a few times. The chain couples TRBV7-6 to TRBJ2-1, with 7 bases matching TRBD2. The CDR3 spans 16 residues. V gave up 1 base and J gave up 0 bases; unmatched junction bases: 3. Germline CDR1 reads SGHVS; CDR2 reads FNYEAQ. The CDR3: CASSLGAGISYNEQFF. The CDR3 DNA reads TGTGCCAGCAGCTTAGGAGCGGGAATCTCCTACAATGAGCAGTTCTTC. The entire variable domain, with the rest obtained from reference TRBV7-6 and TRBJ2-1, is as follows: GAGVSQSPRYKVTKRGQDVALRCDPISGHVSLYWYRQALGQGPEFLTYFNYEAQQDKSGLPNDRFSAERPEGSISTLTIQRTEQRDSAMYRCASSLGAGISYNEQFFGPGTRLTVL.

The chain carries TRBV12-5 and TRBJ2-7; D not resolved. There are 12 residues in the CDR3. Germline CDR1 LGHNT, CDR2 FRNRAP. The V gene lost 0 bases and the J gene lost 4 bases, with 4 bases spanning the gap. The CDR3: CASGLVGYEQYF. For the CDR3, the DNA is TGTGCTAGTGGTTTGGTAGGGTACGAGCAGTACTTC. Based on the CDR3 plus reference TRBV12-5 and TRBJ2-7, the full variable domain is DARVTQTPRHKVTEMGQEVTMRCQPILGHNTVFWYRQTMMQGLELLAYFRNRAPLDDSGMPKDRFSAEMPDATLATLKIQPSEPRDSAVYFCASGLVGYEQYFGPGTRLTVT.

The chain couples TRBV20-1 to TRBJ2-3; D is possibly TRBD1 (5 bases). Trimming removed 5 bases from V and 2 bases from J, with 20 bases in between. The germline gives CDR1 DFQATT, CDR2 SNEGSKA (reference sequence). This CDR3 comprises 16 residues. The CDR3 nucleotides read TGCAGTGCTGTACCCTCCAGGGAATCCCCCACAGATACGCAGTATTTT. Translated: CSAVPSRESPTDTQYF.

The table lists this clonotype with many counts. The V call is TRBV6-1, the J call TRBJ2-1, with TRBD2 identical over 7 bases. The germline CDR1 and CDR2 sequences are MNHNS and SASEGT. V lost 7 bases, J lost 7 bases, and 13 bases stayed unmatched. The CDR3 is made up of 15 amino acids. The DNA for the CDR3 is TGTGCCAGCATCCCTGGGGGGGAGGGAGGAAATGAGCAGTTCTTC. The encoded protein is CASIPGGEGGNEQFF.

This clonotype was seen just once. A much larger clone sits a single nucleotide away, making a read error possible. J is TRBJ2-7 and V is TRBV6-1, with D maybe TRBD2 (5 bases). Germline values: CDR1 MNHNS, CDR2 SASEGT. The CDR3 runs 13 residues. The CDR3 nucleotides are TGTGCCAGCAAGCGGAGCGAACCCTACGAGCGGTACTTC. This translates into CASKRSEPYERYF.

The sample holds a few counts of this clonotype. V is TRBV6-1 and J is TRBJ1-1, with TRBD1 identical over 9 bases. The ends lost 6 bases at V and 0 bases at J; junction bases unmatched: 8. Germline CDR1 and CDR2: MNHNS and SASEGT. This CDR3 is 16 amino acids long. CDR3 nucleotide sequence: TGTGCCAGCAGCGATAACAGGGGGCAGGTGAACACTGAAGCTTTCTTT. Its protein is CASSDNRGQVNTEAFF.

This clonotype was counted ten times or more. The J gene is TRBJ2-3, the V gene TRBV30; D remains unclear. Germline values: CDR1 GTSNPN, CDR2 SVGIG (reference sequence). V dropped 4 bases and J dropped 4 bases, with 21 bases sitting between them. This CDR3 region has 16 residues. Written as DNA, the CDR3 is TGTGCCTGGACTCCACGGTACTCTCCCCTGCCAGATACGCAGTATTTT. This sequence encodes CAWTPRYSPLPDTQYF.

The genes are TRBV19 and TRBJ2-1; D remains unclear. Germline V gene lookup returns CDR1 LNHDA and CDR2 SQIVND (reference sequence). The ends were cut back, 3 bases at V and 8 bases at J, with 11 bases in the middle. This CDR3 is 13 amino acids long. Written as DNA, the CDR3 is TGTGCCAGTAGTATGGAAGGGATCGATGAGCAGTTCTTC. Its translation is CASSMEGIDEQFF.